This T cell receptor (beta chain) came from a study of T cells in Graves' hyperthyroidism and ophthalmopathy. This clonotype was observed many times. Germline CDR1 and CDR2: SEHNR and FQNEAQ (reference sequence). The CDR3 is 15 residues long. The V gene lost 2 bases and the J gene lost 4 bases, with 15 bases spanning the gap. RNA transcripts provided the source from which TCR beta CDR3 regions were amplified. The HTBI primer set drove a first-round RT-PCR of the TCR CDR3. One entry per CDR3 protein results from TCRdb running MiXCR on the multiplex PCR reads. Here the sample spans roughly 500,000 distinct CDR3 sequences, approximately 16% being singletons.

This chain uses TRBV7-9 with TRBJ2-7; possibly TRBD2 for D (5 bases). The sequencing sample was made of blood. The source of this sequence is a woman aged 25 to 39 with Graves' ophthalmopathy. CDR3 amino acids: CASSLSGGGLYEQYF. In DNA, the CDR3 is TGTGCCAGCAGCTTAAGTGGAGGCGGCCTTTACGAGCAGTACTTC.